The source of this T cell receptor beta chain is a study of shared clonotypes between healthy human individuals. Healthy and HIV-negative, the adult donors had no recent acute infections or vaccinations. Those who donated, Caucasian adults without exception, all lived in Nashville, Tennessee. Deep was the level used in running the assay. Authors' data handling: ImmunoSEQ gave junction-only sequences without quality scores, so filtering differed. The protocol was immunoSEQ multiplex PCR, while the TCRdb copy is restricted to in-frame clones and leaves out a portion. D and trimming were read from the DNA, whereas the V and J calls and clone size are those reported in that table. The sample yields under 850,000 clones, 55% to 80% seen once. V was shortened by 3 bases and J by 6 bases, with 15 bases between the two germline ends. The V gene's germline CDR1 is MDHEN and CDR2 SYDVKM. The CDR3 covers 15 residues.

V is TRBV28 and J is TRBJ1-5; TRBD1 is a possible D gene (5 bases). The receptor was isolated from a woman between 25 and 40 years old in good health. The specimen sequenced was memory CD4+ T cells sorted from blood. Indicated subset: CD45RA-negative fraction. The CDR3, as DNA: TGTGCCAGCAGTTTGGGGGGAGGGGTCGGTCAGCCCCAGCATTTT. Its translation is CASSLGGGVGQPQHF.